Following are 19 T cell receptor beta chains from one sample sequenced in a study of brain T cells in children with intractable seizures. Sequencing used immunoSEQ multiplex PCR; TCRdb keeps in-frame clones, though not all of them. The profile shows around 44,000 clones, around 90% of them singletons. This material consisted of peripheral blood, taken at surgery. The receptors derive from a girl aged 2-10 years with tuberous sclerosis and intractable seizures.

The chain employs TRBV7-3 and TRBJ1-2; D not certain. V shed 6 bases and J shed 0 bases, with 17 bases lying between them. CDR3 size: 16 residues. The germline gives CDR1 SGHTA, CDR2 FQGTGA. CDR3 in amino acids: CASRRLFSEANYGYTF. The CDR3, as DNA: TGTGCCAGCAGGCGCCTCTTTTCAGAAGCTAACTATGGCTACACCTTC.

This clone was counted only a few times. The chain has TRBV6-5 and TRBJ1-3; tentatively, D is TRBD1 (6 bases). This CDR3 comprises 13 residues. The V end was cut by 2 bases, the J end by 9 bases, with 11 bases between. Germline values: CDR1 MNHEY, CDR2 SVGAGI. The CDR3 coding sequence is TGTGCCAGCAGTTACGGGCCGGACAGCACCATATATTTT. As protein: CASSYGPDSTIYF.

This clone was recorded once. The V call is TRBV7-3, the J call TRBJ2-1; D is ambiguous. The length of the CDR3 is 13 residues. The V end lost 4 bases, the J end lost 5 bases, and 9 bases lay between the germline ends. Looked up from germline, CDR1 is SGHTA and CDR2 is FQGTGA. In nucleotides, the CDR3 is TGTGCCAGCAGCTACGGCAGACACAATGAGCAGTTCTTC. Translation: CASSYGRHNEQFF.

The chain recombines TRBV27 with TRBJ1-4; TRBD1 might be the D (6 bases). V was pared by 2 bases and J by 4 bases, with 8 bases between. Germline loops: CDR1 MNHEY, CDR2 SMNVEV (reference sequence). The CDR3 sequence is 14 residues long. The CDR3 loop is CASSLIQGNEKLFF. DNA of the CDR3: TGTGCCAGCAGTTTAATACAGGGTAATGAAAAACTGTTTTTT. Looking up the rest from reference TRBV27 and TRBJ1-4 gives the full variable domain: EAQVTQNPRYLITVTGKKLTVTCSQNMNHEYMSWYRQDPGLGLRQIYYSMNVEVTDKGDVPEGYKVSRKEKRNFPLILESPSPNQTSLYFCASSLIQGNEKLFFGSGTQLSVL.

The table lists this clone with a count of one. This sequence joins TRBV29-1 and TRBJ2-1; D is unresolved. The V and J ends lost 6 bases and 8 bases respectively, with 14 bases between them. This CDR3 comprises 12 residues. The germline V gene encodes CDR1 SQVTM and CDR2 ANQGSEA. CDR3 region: CSVRTLGHEQFF. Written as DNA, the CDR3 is TGCAGCGTCCGGACGCTTGGACATGAGCAGTTCTTC.

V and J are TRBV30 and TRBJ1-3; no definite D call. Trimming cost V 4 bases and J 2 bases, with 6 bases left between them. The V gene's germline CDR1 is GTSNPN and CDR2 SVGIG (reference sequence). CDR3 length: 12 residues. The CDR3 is CAWNIAGNTIYF. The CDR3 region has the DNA TGTGCCTGGAATATTGCTGGAAACACCATATATTTT.

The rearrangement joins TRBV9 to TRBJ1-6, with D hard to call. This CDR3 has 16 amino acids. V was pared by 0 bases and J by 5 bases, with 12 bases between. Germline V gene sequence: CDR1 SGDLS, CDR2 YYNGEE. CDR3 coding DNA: TGTGCCAGCAGCGTAGGGGCCTCTATCAATAATTCACCCCTCCACTTT. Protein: CASSVGASINNSPLHF. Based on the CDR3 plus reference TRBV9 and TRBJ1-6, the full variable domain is DSGVTQTPKHLITATGQRVTLRCSPRSGDLSVYWYQQSLDQGLQFLIQYYNGEERAKGNILERFSAQQFPDLHSELNLSSLELGDSALYFCASSVGASINNSPLHFGNGTRLTVT.

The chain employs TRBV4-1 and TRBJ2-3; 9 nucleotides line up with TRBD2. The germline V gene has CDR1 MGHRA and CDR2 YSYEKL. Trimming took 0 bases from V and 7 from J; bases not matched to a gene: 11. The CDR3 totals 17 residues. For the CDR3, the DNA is TGCGCCAGCAGCCAAGATACCAGGGCGGGGGGGAGAAATACGCAGTATTTT. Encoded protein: CASSQDTRAGGRNTQYF.

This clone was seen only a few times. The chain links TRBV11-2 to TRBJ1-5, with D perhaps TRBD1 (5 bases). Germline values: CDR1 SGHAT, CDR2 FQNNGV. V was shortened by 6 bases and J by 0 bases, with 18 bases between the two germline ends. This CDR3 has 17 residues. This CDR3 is CASSSTSGTASNQPQHF. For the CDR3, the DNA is TGTGCCAGCAGTTCGACCTCCGGGACGGCTAGCAATCAGCCCCAGCATTTT.

The CDR3 reads CASSTQGPTDTQYF. The CDR3 DNA reads as TGTGCCAGCAGTACACAGGGACCCACAGATACGCAGTATTTT. The rearrangement links TRBV2 to TRBJ2-3; possible D gene TRBD1, 6 bases. V lost 5 bases to trimming and J lost 2 bases, with 11 bases between them. The length of the CDR3 is 14 residues. Germline loops: CDR1 SNHLY, CDR2 FYNNEI.

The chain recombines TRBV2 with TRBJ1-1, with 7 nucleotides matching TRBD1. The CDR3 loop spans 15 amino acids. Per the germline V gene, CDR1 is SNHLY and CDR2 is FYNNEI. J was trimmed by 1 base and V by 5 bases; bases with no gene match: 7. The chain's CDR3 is CASSTEGTENTEAFF. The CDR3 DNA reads TGTGCCAGCAGTACGGAAGGGACAGAGAACACTGAAGCTTTCTTT.

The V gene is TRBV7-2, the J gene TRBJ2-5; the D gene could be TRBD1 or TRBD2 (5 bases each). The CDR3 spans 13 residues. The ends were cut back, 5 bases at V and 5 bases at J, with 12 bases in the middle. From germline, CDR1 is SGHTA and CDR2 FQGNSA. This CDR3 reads CASSRGTAETQYF. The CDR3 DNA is TGTGCCAGCAGCCGAGGGACCGCCGAGACCCAGTACTTC. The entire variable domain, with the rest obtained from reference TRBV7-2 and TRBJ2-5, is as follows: GAGVSQSPSNKVTEKGKDVELRCDPISGHTALYWYRQSLGQGLEFLIYFQGNSAPDKSGLPSDRFSAERTGGSVSTLTIQRTQQEDSAVYLCASSRGTAETQYFGPGTRLLVL.

In DNA form, the CDR3 reads TGTGCCAGCAGTGATATCAGGGATGCGTCGAATCAGCCCCAGCATTTT. Translating it yields CASSDIRDASNQPQHF. This chain links TRBV2 with TRBJ1-5; maybe TRBD1 (5 bases). The CDR3 spans 16 residues. Trimming took 3 bases from V and 4 from J, leaving 16 bases between them. Germline V gene sequence: CDR1 SNHLY, CDR2 FYNNEI.

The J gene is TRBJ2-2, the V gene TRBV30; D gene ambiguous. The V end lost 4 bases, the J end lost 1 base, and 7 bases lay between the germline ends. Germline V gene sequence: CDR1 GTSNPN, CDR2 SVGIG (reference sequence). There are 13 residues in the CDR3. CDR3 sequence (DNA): TGTGCCTGGACCGCAGGGAACACCGGGGAGCTGTTTTTT. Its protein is CAWTAGNTGELFF.

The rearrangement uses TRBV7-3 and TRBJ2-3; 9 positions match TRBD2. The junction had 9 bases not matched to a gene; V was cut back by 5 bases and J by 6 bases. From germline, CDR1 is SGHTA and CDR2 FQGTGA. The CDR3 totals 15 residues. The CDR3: CASSNSGGLSDTQYF. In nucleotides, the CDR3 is TGTGCCAGCAGCAATAGCGGGGGTTTGTCCGATACGCAGTATTTT. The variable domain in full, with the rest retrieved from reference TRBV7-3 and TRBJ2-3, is GAGVSQTPSNKVTEKGKYVELRCDPISGHTALYWYRQSLGQGPEFLIYFQGTGAADDSGLPNDRFFAVRPEGSVSTLKIQRTERGDSAVYLCASSNSGGLSDTQYFGPGTRLTVL.

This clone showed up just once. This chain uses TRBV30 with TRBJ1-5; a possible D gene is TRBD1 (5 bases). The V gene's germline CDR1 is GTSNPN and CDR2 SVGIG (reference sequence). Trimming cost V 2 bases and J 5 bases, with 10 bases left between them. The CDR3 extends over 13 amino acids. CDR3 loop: CAWSSRGYQPQHF. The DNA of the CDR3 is TGTGCCTGGAGTAGTAGGGGATATCAGCCCCAGCATTTT. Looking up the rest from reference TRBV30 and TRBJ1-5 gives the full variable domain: SQTIHQWPATLVQPVGSPLSLECTVEGTSNPNLYWYRQAAGRGLQLLFYSVGIGQISSEVPQNLSASRPQDRQFILSSKKLLLSDSGFYLCAWSSRGYQPQHFGDGTRLSIL.

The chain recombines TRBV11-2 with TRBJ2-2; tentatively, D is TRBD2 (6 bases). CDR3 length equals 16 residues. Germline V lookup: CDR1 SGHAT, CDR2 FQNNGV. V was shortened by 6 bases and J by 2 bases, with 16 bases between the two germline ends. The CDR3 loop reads CASRLTGGTNTGELFF. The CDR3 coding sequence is TGTGCCAGCAGATTAACTGGGGGGACTAACACCGGGGAGCTGTTTTTT.

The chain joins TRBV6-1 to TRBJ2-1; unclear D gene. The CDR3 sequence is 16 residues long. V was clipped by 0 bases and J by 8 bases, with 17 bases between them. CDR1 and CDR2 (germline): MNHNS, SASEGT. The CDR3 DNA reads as TGTGCCAGCAGTGAAGCGTATACCGGGTCGGGCTATGAGCAGTTCTTC. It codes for CASSEAYTGSGYEQFF.

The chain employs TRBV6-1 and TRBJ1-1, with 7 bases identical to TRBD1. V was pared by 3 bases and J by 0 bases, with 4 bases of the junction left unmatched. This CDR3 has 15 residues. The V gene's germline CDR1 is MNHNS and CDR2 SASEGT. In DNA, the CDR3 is TGTGCCAGCAGTGACCCGGGACAGCTGAACACTGAAGCTTTCTTT. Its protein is CASSDPGQLNTEAFF.